This TCR beta chain was obtained from a study of control samples from healthy donors and cancer patients. V lost 2 bases and J lost 1, with 6 bases in between. The CDR3 is 13 amino acids. Looked up from germline, CDR1 is SGHRS and CDR2 is YFSETQ. Assay: immunoSEQ multiplex PCR; the TCRdb copy retains only in-frame clones and omits some. The data hold roughly 120,000 clones, with roughly 92% observed a single time. A remark on this clone: This CDR3 is also generated by other DNA sequences in the sample.

Sample: blood. The sequence came from a man aged 30 to 39 in good health. The V gene is TRBV5-1, the J gene TRBJ1-1; D is unclear. CDR3 in DNA: TGCGCCAGCAGCTTCCAGGCGAACACTGAAGCTTTCTTT. Residues: CASSFQANTEAFF.